The 18 T cell receptor beta chains below were found in one sample sequenced in a study of shared clonotypes between healthy human individuals (dated by TCRdb to the early 2020s). For the CD8 naive samples, CD45RO-negative cells were positively selected for CCR7, yielding a CD45RA+CCR7+ population from which TemRA cells were excluded. The library was obtained by the immunoSEQ multiplex PCR assay. The source is immuneACCESS, and TCRdb retained only in-frame sequences with V and J called. Part of the clones is not carried over; for the studies checked, unresolved V genes explain less than half of this, and the remainder is unexplained. Within this sample are hundreds of thousands of clones, with roughly 92% of them counted one time only. The ten largest clonotypes hold less than 25% of the sample. Sample: naive CD8+ T cells sorted from blood. According to the study, the label for this sample's cell subset or site signals: CD45RA+CCR7+. All receptors come from a young man in good health.

The rearrangement joins TRBV10-2 to TRBJ1-1; D is perhaps TRBD1 (5 bases). Trimming left V 6 bases short and J 4 bases short, with 12 bases between. Germline-derived CDR1 and CDR2 are WSHSY and SAAADI. The CDR3 consists of 13 residues. CDR3 in amino acids: CASRPGGGTEAFF. The CDR3 DNA follows: TGCGCCAGCAGACCCGGCGGGGGCACTGAAGCTTTCTTT.

The chain has TRBV7-9 and TRBJ2-7; 13 bases align to TRBD2. Looked up from germline, CDR1 is SEHNR and CDR2 is FQNEAQ (reference sequence). The CDR3 contains 16 residues. J gave up 5 bases and V 1 base, and 5 bases lay outside the gene matches. CDR3 DNA sequence: TGTGCCAGCAGCTTAGAATGGACTAGCGGGAGTGACGAGCAGTACTTC. Its protein is CASSLEWTSGSDEQYF.

The J gene is TRBJ2-2, the V gene TRBV19; TRBD2 agrees at 15 bases. This CDR3 contains 21 residues. V was clipped by 5 bases and J by 5 bases; unmatched bases: 18. In germline, CDR1 is LNHDA, CDR2 SQIVND (reference sequence). The CDR3 nucleotides read TGTGCCAGTAGTCCCCTCGTAAGGACTAGCGGGAGGGCCCTCGGTACCGGGGAGCTGTTTTTT. Its protein is CASSPLVRTSGRALGTGELFF.

This clone came up once. The chain uses TRBV19 and TRBJ2-1; D tentatively fits TRBD1 or TRBD2 (5 bases each). The CDR3 totals 20 residues. Looked up from germline, CDR1 is LNHDA and CDR2 is SQIVND (reference sequence). Trimming removed 1 base from V and 0 bases from J, with 22 bases in between. The CDR3 bases are TGTGCCAGTAGTATAGGGGGGTTAGGTGGCAATAGGAGCTCCTACAATGAGCAGTTCTTC. Translation gives CASSIGGLGGNRSSYNEQFF.

V and J are TRBV18 and TRBJ1-2, with a tentative D call TRBD1 (5 bases). The V gene's germline CDR1 is KGHSH and CDR2 LQKENI. The ends were cut back, 3 bases at V and 6 bases at J, with 14 bases in the middle. The CDR3 has 14 amino acids. The CDR3 sequence: CASSPRSGYDGYTF. CDR3 nucleotides: TGTGCCAGCTCACCCAGATCAGGGTACGATGGCTACACCTTC.

This chain uses TRBV7-9 with TRBJ2-1; TRBD2 might be the D (5 bases). Germline loops: CDR1 SEHNR, CDR2 FQNEAQ (reference sequence). Trimming stripped 5 bases from V and 0 bases from J, with 14 bases between. This CDR3 has 16 residues. The CDR3 here is CASSPPNTSSYNEQFF. The CDR3 DNA sequence: TGTGCCAGCAGCCCCCCCAACACTAGCTCCTACAATGAGCAGTTCTTC.

The chain joins TRBV4-1 to TRBJ2-7, with TRBD1 as a possible D gene (5 bases). This CDR3 has 14 residues. CDR1 and CDR2 from the germline V gene are MGHRA and YSYEKL. V lost 5 bases, J lost 1 base, and 12 bases lay in between. The CDR3 spells CASSTIQGSYEQYF. The CDR3 DNA reads TGCGCCAGCAGCACCATTCAGGGTTCCTACGAGCAGTACTTC.

The rearrangement uses TRBV29-1 and TRBJ2-2, with D uncertain. V was shortened by 4 bases and J by 0 bases, with 6 bases between the two germline ends. From germline, CDR1 is SQVTM and CDR2 ANQGSEA. This CDR3 is 13 amino acids long. In DNA form, the CDR3 reads TGCAGCGTTGCAGAACCGAACACCGGGGAGCTGTTTTTT. It specifies CSVAEPNTGELFF.

V gene TRBV10-3 combines with J gene TRBJ2-1; 8 nucleotides line up with TRBD2. Germline trimming cut 7 bases from V and 0 bases from J; bases unmatched to any gene: 11. This CDR3 is 17 amino acids long. CDR1 is ENHRY, CDR2 SYGVKD, per germline. The CDR3 bases are TGTGCCATCACCCTTACTAGCGGAGTAGGCTCCTACAATGAGCAGTTCTTC. Encoded protein: CAITLTSGVGSYNEQFF.

This clone was detected only once. Other DNA sequences in the sample encode the same CDR3. J is TRBJ2-7 and V is TRBV9; 11 nucleotides agree with TRBD2. Trimming removed 0 bases from V and 4 bases from J; junction bases left unmatched: 3. CDR1 and CDR2 (germline): SGDLS, YYNGEE. The CDR3 totals 15 residues. The CDR3 region has the DNA TGTGCCAGCAGCGTAGGACTAGCGGGGTCGTACGAGCAGTACTTC. Translating gives CASSVGLAGSYEQYF.

The J gene is TRBJ2-2, the V gene TRBV5-6, with D possibly being TRBD1 (5 bases). V lost 0 bases and J 4 bases, leaving 16 bases between the germline ends. Germline values: CDR1 SGHDT, CDR2 YYEEEE. The CDR3 is made up of 17 amino acids. The CDR3 bases are TGTGCCAGCAGCTTGGCTGCAGGGTCATTTCGCACCGGGGAGCTGTTTTTT. It yields the protein CASSLAAGSFRTGELFF.

The sample holds one count of this clone. The genes are TRBV14 and TRBJ2-2; D is perhaps TRBD2 (5 bases). The CDR3 is 17 residues long. The germline V gene has CDR1 SGHDN and CDR2 FVKESK. The V and J ends lost 4 bases and 0 bases respectively, with 15 bases between them. Written as DNA, the CDR3 is TGTGCCAGCAGCCCACCCGCGGGCTTCCCGAACACCGGGGAGCTGTTTTTT. This translates into CASSPPAGFPNTGELFF.

On this clone: One junction end disagrees with the germline gene, perhaps due to a read error. The identical CDR3 is also encoded by other nucleotide sequences in the sample. CDR3 residues: CASSPPGDTQYF. The DNA for the CDR3 is TGCGCCAGCAGCCCCCCTGGAGATACGCAGTATTTT. The chain combines TRBV11-2 with TRBJ2-3; unclear D gene. The CDR3 consists of 12 residues. Germline CDR1 is SGHAT and CDR2 is FQNNGV.

The chain has TRBV7-9 and TRBJ1-2; D may be TRBD1 (5 bases). The V gene's germline CDR1 is SEHNR and CDR2 FQNEAQ (reference sequence). This CDR3 has 14 amino acids. Trimming pared 4 bases from V and 2 bases from J, leaving 11 bases between. The CDR3 loop is CASSSGGINYGYTF. The CDR3, as DNA: TGTGCCAGCAGCTCCGGGGGTATAAACTATGGCTACACCTTC.

The sample holds one count of this clone. The chain uses TRBV19 and TRBJ2-3, with D uncertain. Deletions cut 3 bases from V and 3 bases from J, with 4 bases between. The CDR3 covers 12 residues. The V gene's germline CDR1 is LNHDA and CDR2 SQIVND (reference sequence). CDR3 loop: CASSMWTDTQYF. The CDR3 DNA sequence: TGTGCCAGTAGTATGTGGACAGATACGCAGTATTTT.

In its sample, this clone ranks as medium-sized. The rearrangement links TRBV2 to TRBJ2-1; D might be TRBD2 (5 bases). V was trimmed by 7 bases and J by 4 bases, leaving 14 bases between them. CDR3 length equals 14 residues. Germline lookup yields CDR1 SNHLY and CDR2 FYNNEI. The CDR3 region has the DNA TGTGCCAGCAACCCACTAGTGGGGTACAATGAGCAGTTCTTC. Its translation is CASNPLVGYNEQFF.

The genes are TRBV30 and TRBJ2-2, with 7 bases that match TRBD1. Germline CDR1 reads GTSNPN; CDR2 reads SVGIG (reference sequence). There are 14 residues in the CDR3. With 2 bases clipped from V and 7 bases from J, the junction kept 7 bases outside the gene matches. In DNA form, the CDR3 reads TGTGCCTGGAGTTTGGCAGGGGGTCGCGGGGAGCTGTTTTTT. It codes for CAWSLAGGRGELFF.

The chain combines TRBV25-1 with TRBJ1-1, with a possible D match to TRBD1 (6 bases). V lost 3 bases, J lost 5 bases, and 10 bases lay in between. Germline V CDR1 and CDR2: MGHDK, SYGVNS. This CDR3 comprises 13 residues. In DNA form, the CDR3 reads TGTGCCAGCAGTGAGCTCAGGGGTACTGAAGCTTTCTTT. It codes for CASSELRGTEAFF.